This entry lists 32 T cell receptor beta chains sequenced from one sample in a study of PD-L1 blockade in urothelial cancer. The time point here: pretreatment peripheral blood. Some clones are missing from TCRdb's copy, which holds only in-frame ones; the method was immunoSEQ multiplex PCR. The sample lists approximately 52,000 clones; 65% to 90% were seen once. This specimen was PBMCs, taken around atezolizumab (anti-PD-L1) treatment. All receptors come from a man in his 70s with urothelial cancer.

This chain links TRBV5-1 with TRBJ1-4; D is unresolved. V dropped 4 bases and J dropped 0 bases, with 10 bases sitting between them. The CDR3 consists of 15 residues. Germline V gives CDR1 SGHRS, CDR2 YFSETQ. The CDR3 coding sequence is TGCGCCAGCAGCCCTGGGAGTGCAACTAATGAAAAACTGTTTTTT. Residues: CASSPGSATNEKLFF.

The rearrangement links TRBV15 to TRBJ1-1, with 7 nucleotides matching TRBD1. Trimming took 4 bases from V and 11 from J; bases not matched to a gene: 7. Germline assignment: CDR1 LNHNV and CDR2 YYDKDF (reference sequence). This CDR3 contains 12 residues. The CDR3 reads CATSIRTGMAFF. CDR3 DNA: TGTGCCACCAGCATAAGGACAGGAATGGCTTTCTTT. The full variable domain, rest sourced from reference TRBV15 and TRBJ1-1, is DAMVIQNPRYQVTQFGKPVTLSCSQTLNHNVMYWYQQKSSQAPKLLFHYYDKDFNNEADTPDNFQSRRPNTSFCFLDIRSPGLGDTAMYLCATSIRTGMAFFGQGTRLTVV.

This sequence joins TRBV11-2 and TRBJ1-2; D unclear. Germline V gene data show CDR1 as SGHAT and CDR2 as FQNNGV. V was pared by 5 bases and J by 3 bases, with 10 bases between. CDR3 length equals 13 residues. This CDR3 reads CASSPLVYYGYTF. CDR3 coding DNA: TGTGCCAGCAGCCCTCTCGTCTACTATGGCTACACCTTC.

This chain joins TRBV5-1 and TRBJ2-2; TRBD2 matches at 7 bases. CDR1 SGHRS and CDR2 YFSETQ come from the germline V gene. This CDR3 has 15 amino acids. V gave up 2 bases and J gave up 5 bases; unmatched junction bases: 6. The CDR3 nucleotides read TGCGCCAGCAGCTTTCCAGGGAGGGGAACCGGGGAGCTGTTTTTT. It translates to CASSFPGRGTGELFF.

The J gene is TRBJ2-4, the V gene TRBV5-1; the D is unclear. V gave up 2 bases and J gave up 0 bases, with 9 bases separating them. CDR1 and CDR2 from the germline V gene are SGHRS and YFSETQ. The CDR3 length is 15 residues. In DNA form, the CDR3 reads TGCGCCAGCAGCTTTGGCGGTCTAGCCAAAAACATTCAGTACTTC. Translated: CASSFGGLAKNIQYF.

By sample share, this clone is medium-sized. One junction end does not reproduce the germline sequence, and a read error may be involved. The chain links TRBV7-9 to TRBJ2-5; 7 bases match TRBD1. CDR1 is SEHNR, CDR2 FQNEAQ, per germline (reference sequence). The CDR3 covers 11 residues. CDR3 region: CASSLTGNTHF. DNA for the CDR3: TGTGCCAGCAGCCTGACAGGGAACACGCACTTC.

The chain recombines TRBV6-4 with TRBJ2-2; TRBD1 matches 7 bases. CDR3 length equals 14 residues. The germline gives CDR1 MRHNA, CDR2 SNTAGT. J gave up 5 bases and V 6 bases, and 6 bases lay outside the gene matches. CDR3 bases: TGTGCCAGCAGGGATGACAGGGTTACCGGGGAGCTGTTTTTT. Protein: CASRDDRVTGELFF.

The table lists this clone with a few counts. The rearrangement joins TRBV6-5 to TRBJ1-2; the D is unclear. The CDR3 spans 13 residues. Germline CDR1 MNHEY, CDR2 SVGAGI. Trimming took 4 bases from V and 6 from J, leaving 12 bases between them. The CDR3, as DNA: TGTGCCAGCAGTTTCCCGGGAGGGAATGGCTACACCTTC. This sequence encodes CASSFPGGNGYTF.

The chain links TRBV7-9 to TRBJ1-1, with 7 positions matching TRBD1. J gave up 0 bases and V 4 bases, and 5 bases lay outside the gene matches. Germline V gene data show CDR1 as SEHNR and CDR2 as FQNEAQ (reference sequence). This CDR3 spans 15 amino acids. This chain's CDR3 is CASSSGTVMNTEAFF. The CDR3 DNA sequence: TGTGCCAGCAGCTCCGGGACAGTAATGAACACTGAAGCTTTCTTT.

The rearrangement joins TRBV4-2 to TRBJ2-1, with D possibly matching TRBD2 (6 bases). This CDR3 spans 13 amino acids. Germline V lookup: CDR1 LGHNA, CDR2 YNFKEQ. The V and J ends lost 1 base and 9 bases respectively, with 10 bases between them. CDR3 residues: CASSQAGEVEQFF. For the CDR3, the DNA is TGTGCCAGCAGCCAAGCTGGGGAGGTTGAGCAGTTCTTC.

V usage is TRBV11-2 and J usage is TRBJ2-7, with D maybe TRBD1 (6 bases). CDR3 size: 14 residues. V lost 3 bases to trimming and J lost 6 bases, with 15 bases between them. Germline V gene sequence: CDR1 SGHAT, CDR2 FQNNGV. The CDR3 DNA is TGTGCCAGCAGCTTCCGGGACAACACGGCCGAGCAGTACTTC. Translating it yields CASSFRDNTAEQYF.

This rearrangement joins TRBV30 to TRBJ2-3, with 7 positions matching TRBD1. There are 13 residues in the CDR3. Per germline, CDR1 GTSNPN and CDR2 SVGIG (reference sequence). After removal of 3 bases from V and 14 bases from J, the junction contained 14 bases not matched to a gene. The DNA of the CDR3 is TGTGCCTGGAGCCCAGGGGACAGCAGATACGCGTATTTT. This gives the protein CAWSPGDSRYAYF.

In this sample, this clone turned up a few times. The J gene is TRBJ2-7, the V gene TRBV2, with 12 bases aligning to TRBD1. Trimming took 6 bases from V and 6 from J; bases not matched to a gene: 6. Germline V lookup: CDR1 SNHLY, CDR2 FYNNEI. CDR3 size: 14 residues. CDR3 sequence reads: CASRGGTGGSEQYF. The CDR3 DNA is TGTGCCAGCAGGGGGGGGACAGGGGGCAGCGAGCAGTACTTC.

The chain combines TRBV10-3 with TRBJ2-3; weak D call: TRBD1 (6 bases). Trimming removed 8 bases at V and 1 base at J, with 16 bases between. This CDR3 comprises 15 residues. Germline CDR1 reads ENHRY; CDR2 reads SYGVKD. CDR3 amino acids: CAISGTPSGTDTQYF. The CDR3 DNA reads TGTGCCATCTCCGGGACACCTTCGGGCACAGATACGCAGTATTTT.

The rearrangement links TRBV18 to TRBJ1-1, with TRBD1 matching over 10 bases. The CDR3 contains 15 residues. With V trimmed by 4 bases and J by 3 bases, 5 bases remained unmatched. Germline lookup yields CDR1 KGHSH and CDR2 LQKENI. CDR3 residues: CASSRQGAKDTEAFF. DNA for the CDR3: TGTGCCAGCTCACGACAGGGGGCGAAGGACACTGAAGCTTTCTTT. Drawing the rest from reference TRBV18 and TRBJ1-1, the complete variable domain is NAGVMQNPRHLVRRRGQEARLRCSPMKGHSHVYWYRQLPEEGLKFMVYLQKENIIDESGMPKERFSAEFPKEGPSILRIQQVVRGDSAAYFCASSRQGAKDTEAFFGQGTRLTVV.

This chain joins TRBV5-1 and TRBJ2-7; 12 bases align to TRBD1. Unmatched junction bases numbered 5, after V lost 4 bases and J lost 3 bases. There are 15 residues in the CDR3. CDR1 and CDR2 from the germline V gene are SGHRS and YFSETQ. The CDR3 here is CASSLGTGGFYEQYF. CDR3 in DNA: TGCGCCAGCAGCCTTGGGACAGGGGGCTTCTACGAGCAGTACTTC. Based on the CDR3 plus reference TRBV5-1 and TRBJ2-7, the full variable domain is KAGVTQTPRYLIKTRGQQVTLSCSPISGHRSVSWYQQTPGQGLQFLFEYFSETQRNKGNFPGRFSGRQFSNSRSEMNVSTLELGDSALYLCASSLGTGGFYEQYFGPGTRLTVT.

The J gene is TRBJ2-5, the V gene TRBV11-1; no definite D call. CDR1 SGHAT and CDR2 FQDESV come from the germline V gene (reference sequence). V gave up 0 bases and J gave up 2 bases, with 7 bases separating them. The CDR3 runs 14 residues. The CDR3 protein is CASSLALEQETQYF. The DNA of the CDR3 is TGTGCCAGCAGCTTAGCCCTAGAACAAGAGACCCAGTACTTC.

V is TRBV5-1 and J is TRBJ2-7, with 7 bases matching TRBD1. V lost 3 bases to trimming and J lost 2 bases; unmatched junction nucleotides: 8. The CDR3 length is 15 residues. Germline V CDR1 and CDR2: SGHRS, YFSETQ. The CDR3 coding sequence is TGCGCCAGCAGCTCTGGACAGGAAGGGACCTACGAGCAGTACTTC. Translating gives CASSSGQEGTYEQYF. Full variable domain (remainder filled in from reference TRBV5-1 and TRBJ2-7): KAGVTQTPRYLIKTRGQQVTLSCSPISGHRSVSWYQQTPGQGLQFLFEYFSETQRNKGNFPGRFSGRQFSNSRSEMNVSTLELGDSALYLCASSSGQEGTYEQYFGPGTRLTVT.

The rearrangement uses TRBV30 and TRBJ2-2; 7 bases fit TRBD2. Germline CDR1 is GTSNPN and CDR2 is SVGIG (reference sequence). V was clipped by 5 bases and J by 6 bases; unmatched bases: 9. The length of the CDR3 is 14 residues. In nucleotides, the CDR3 is TGTGCCTGGGCCTTGACTAGCAGACCCGGGGAGCTGTTTTTT. Amino acid sequence: CAWALTSRPGELFF.

This clone was recorded a few times. Other nucleotide sequences in the sample specify the same CDR3. The gene calls are TRBV29-1 and TRBJ1-1, with 7 positions matching TRBD1. The CDR3 covers 13 residues. Germline V lookup: CDR1 SQVTM, CDR2 ANQGSEA. The V gene end was trimmed by 4 bases and the J gene end by 1 base; junction bases not matched to a gene: 3. The CDR3 region has the DNA TGCAGCGTTGGCGGGACAGCGAACACTGAAGCTTTCTTT. It specifies CSVGGTANTEAFF.

The rearrangement uses TRBV5-1 and TRBJ1-2; 9 bases match TRBD1. This CDR3 has 16 amino acids. Trimming at V came to 0 bases and at J to 2 bases, leaving 5 bases not matched to a gene. CDR1 and CDR2 from the germline V gene are SGHRS and YFSETQ. CDR3 residues: CASSLEGTGLNYGYTF. CDR3 coding DNA: TGCGCCAGCAGCTTGGAGGGGACAGGGCTCAACTATGGCTACACCTTC.

The CDR3: CASSHSAGGQHEQYF. The DNA of the CDR3 is TGCGCCAGCAGCCACTCGGCGGGAGGGCAACACGAGCAGTACTTC. The chain uses TRBV5-1 and TRBJ2-7; TRBD2 matches 9 bases. V gave up 4 bases and J gave up 5 bases; unmatched junction bases: 10. Germline V gene data show CDR1 as SGHRS and CDR2 as YFSETQ. The CDR3 is 15 amino acids.

Here the CDR3 DNA reads TGTGCCAGTAGCTTCGGACTAGCGGAAGGTCCCGGGGATGAGCAGTTCTTC. It encodes CASSFGLAEGPGDEQFF. The chain uses TRBV19 and TRBJ2-1; 10 bases agree with TRBD2. Per germline, CDR1 LNHDA and CDR2 SQIVND (reference sequence). J gave up 8 bases and V 6 bases, and 16 bases lay outside the gene matches. The CDR3 covers 17 residues.

This rearrangement joins TRBV6-1 to TRBJ2-7; weak D call: TRBD2 (5 bases). Germline lookup yields CDR1 MNHNS and CDR2 SASEGT. The CDR3 has 13 residues. V lost 0 bases, J lost 6 bases, and 9 bases lay in between. The chain's CDR3 is CASSEALRGEQYF. CDR3 nucleotides: TGTGCCAGCAGTGAAGCGCTCCGGGGCGAGCAGTACTTC.

The CDR3 DNA reads as TGTGCCAGCAGTTTACGTAGCGGGAGGAAGGATACGCAGTATTTT. Translating gives CASSLRSGRKDTQYF. This rearrangement joins TRBV28 to TRBJ2-3; TRBD2 matches 10 bases. After removal of 2 bases from V and 6 bases from J, the junction contained 5 bases not matched to a gene. Per the germline V gene, CDR1 is MDHEN and CDR2 is SYDVKM. The CDR3 is made up of 15 amino acids.

This clone was recorded a few times. At one of its ends the junction is not consistent with the germline gene, which may arise from a read error. The J gene is TRBJ2-7, the V gene TRBV6-5; D might be TRBD2 (6 bases). The CDR3 sequence is 12 residues long. Germline V gives CDR1 MNHEY, CDR2 SVGAGI. CDR3 in DNA: TGTGCCAGCAGTTACTCGGGCGGGGCCCTGGACTTC. This gives the protein CASSYSGGALDF.

A single count supports this clone. The chain combines TRBV19 with TRBJ2-4; 7 bases line up with TRBD1. V shed 4 bases and J 1 base; nucleotides not matched to a gene: 7. Per germline, CDR1 LNHDA and CDR2 SQIVND (reference sequence). The CDR3 extends over 16 amino acids. The CDR3 loop is CASSTGGTAAKNIQYF. In DNA form, the CDR3 reads TGTGCCAGTAGTACGGGTGGGACAGCTGCCAAAAACATTCAGTACTTC.

The J gene is TRBJ1-3, the V gene TRBV6-1, with D uncertain. The CDR3 sequence is 14 residues long. CDR1 is MNHNS, CDR2 SASEGT, per germline. V was shortened by 4 bases and J by 0 bases, with 7 bases between the two germline ends. CDR3 region: CASSGGTSGNTIYF. The CDR3 nucleotides are TGTGCCAGCAGTGGCGGCACCTCTGGAAACACCATATATTTT.

This chain connects TRBV6-1 to TRBJ2-2; D is perhaps TRBD2 (6 bases). Germline V lookup: CDR1 MNHNS, CDR2 SASEGT. With 8 bases removed from V and 3 bases from J, the gap between germline ends came to 7 bases. This CDR3 region has 12 residues. The CDR3 loop is CASGGYTGELFF. CDR3 sequence (DNA): TGTGCCAGCGGGGGGTACACCGGGGAGCTGTTTTTT.

The chain recombines TRBV7-3 with TRBJ2-7; 8 positions match TRBD1. Losses at the gene ends were 1 base for V and 3 bases for J; bases not matched to a gene: 2. Germline V lookup: CDR1 SGHTA, CDR2 FQGTGA. The CDR3 length is 14 residues. CDR3 sequence (DNA): TGTGCCAGCAGCTTAATGGGGACAGGCTACGAGCAGTACTTC. It encodes CASSLMGTGYEQYF.

The chain recombines TRBV15 with TRBJ2-1; 7 bases map to TRBD2. The CDR3 is 16 amino acids. The V and J ends lost 0 bases and 9 bases, in that order; junction bases with no gene match: 11. Germline V gene data show CDR1 as LNHNV and CDR2 as YYDKDF (reference sequence). CDR3 DNA: TGTGCCACCAGCAGAGATAGGGCGGGAGTGAGGGTTGAGCAGTTCTTC. It specifies CATSRDRAGVRVEQFF.

The chain is built from TRBV6-5 and TRBJ1-1; 10 bases line up with TRBD1. The CDR3 is 16 amino acids. Trimming removed 2 bases from V and 3 bases from J; junction bases left unmatched: 6. Germline values: CDR1 MNHEY, CDR2 SVGAGI. The CDR3 reads CASSYGWTGGDTEAFF. DNA for the CDR3: TGTGCCAGCAGTTACGGGTGGACAGGGGGGGACACTGAAGCTTTCTTT.